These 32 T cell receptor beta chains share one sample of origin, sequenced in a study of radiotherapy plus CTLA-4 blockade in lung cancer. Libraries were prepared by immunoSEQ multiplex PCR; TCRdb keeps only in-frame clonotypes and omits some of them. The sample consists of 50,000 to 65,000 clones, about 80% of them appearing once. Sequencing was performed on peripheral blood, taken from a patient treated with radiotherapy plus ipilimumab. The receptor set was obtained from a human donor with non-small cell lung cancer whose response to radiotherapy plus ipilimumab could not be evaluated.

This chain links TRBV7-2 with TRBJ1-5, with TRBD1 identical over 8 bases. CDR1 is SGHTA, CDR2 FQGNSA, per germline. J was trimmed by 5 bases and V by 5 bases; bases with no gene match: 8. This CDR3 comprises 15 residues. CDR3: CASSLYQGAHQPQHF. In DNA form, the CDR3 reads TGTGCCAGCAGCCTTTATCAGGGGGCCCATCAGCCCCAGCATTTT. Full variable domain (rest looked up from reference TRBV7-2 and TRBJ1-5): GAGVSQSPSNKVTEKGKDVELRCDPISGHTALYWYRQSLGQGLEFLIYFQGNSAPDKSGLPSDRFSAERTGGSVSTLTIQRTQQEDSAVYLCASSLYQGAHQPQHFGDGTRLSIL.

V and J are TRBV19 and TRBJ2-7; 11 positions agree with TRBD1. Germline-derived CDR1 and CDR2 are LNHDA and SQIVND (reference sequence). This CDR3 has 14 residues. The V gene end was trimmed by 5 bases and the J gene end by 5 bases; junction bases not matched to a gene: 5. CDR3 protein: CASSGGQGVDEQYF. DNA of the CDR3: TGTGCCAGTAGTGGGGGACAGGGGGTCGACGAGCAGTACTTC.

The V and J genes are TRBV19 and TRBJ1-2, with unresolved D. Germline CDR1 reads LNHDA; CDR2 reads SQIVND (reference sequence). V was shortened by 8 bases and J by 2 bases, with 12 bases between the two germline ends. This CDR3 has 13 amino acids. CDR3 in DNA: TGTGCCAGTCAACTTTCCTTCAACTATGGCTACACCTTC. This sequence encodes CASQLSFNYGYTF.

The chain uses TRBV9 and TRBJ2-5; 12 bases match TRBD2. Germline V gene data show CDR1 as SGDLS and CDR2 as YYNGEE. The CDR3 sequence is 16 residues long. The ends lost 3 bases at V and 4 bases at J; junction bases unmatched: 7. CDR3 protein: CASSATSGGQVETQYF. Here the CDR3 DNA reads TGTGCCAGCAGCGCGACTAGCGGGGGCCAGGTAGAGACCCAGTACTTC.

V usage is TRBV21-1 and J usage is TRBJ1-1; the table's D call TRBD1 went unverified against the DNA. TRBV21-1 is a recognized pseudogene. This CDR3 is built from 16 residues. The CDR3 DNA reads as TGTGCCAGCAGCAAAGTGGGGGACAGGGAAAAAACTGAAGCTTTCTTT. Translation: CASSKVGDREKTEAFF.

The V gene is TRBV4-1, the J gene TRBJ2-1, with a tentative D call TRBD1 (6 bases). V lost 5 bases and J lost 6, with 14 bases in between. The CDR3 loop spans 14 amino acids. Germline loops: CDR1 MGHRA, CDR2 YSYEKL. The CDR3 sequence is CASSYDRLTNEQFF. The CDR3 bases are TGCGCCAGCAGCTACGACAGGCTTACCAATGAGCAGTTCTTC.

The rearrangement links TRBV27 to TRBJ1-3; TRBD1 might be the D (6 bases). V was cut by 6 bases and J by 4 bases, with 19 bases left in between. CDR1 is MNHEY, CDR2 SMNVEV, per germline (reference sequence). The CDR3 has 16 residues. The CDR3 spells CASSPSGGGAGNTIYF. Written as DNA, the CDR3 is TGTGCCAGCAGCCCAAGTGGGGGGGGCGCGGGAAACACCATATATTTT.

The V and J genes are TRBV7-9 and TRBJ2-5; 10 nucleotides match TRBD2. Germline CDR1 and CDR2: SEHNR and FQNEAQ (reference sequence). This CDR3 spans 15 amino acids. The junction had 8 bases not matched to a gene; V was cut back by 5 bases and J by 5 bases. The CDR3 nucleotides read TGTGCCAGCAGCCCCGGCAGCGGGAGGGGCGAGACCCAGTACTTC. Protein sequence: CASSPGSGRGETQYF.

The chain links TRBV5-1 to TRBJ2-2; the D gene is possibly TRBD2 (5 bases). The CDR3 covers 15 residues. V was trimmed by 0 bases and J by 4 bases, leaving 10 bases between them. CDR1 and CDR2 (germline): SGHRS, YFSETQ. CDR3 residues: CASSLAEASTGELFF. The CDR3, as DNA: TGCGCCAGCAGCTTGGCGGAGGCCAGCACCGGGGAGCTGTTTTTT. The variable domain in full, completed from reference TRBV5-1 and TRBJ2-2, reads KAGVTQTPRYLIKTRGQQVTLSCSPISGHRSVSWYQQTPGQGLQFLFEYFSETQRNKGNFPGRFSGRQFSNSRSEMNVSTLELGDSALYLCASSLAEASTGELFFGEGSRLTVL.

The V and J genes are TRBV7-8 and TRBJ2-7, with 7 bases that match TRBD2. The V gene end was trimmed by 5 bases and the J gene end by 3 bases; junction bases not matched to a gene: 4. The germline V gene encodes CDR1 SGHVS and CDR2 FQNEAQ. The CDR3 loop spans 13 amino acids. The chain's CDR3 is CASSGTNDYEQYF. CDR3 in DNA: TGTGCCAGCAGCGGGACTAACGACTACGAGCAGTACTTC. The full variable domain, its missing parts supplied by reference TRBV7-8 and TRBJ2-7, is GAGVSQSPRYKVAKRGQDVALRCDPISGHVSLFWYQQALGQGPEFLTYFQNEAQLDKSGLPSDRFFAERPEGSVSTLKIQRTQQEDSAVYLCASSGTNDYEQYFGPGTRLTVT.

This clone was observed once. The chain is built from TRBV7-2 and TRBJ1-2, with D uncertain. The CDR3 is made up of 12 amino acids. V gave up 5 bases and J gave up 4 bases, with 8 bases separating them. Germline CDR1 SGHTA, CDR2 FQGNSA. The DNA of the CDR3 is TGTGCCAGCAGCACCCTGGCCTATGGCTACACCTTC. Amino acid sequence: CASSTLAYGYTF.

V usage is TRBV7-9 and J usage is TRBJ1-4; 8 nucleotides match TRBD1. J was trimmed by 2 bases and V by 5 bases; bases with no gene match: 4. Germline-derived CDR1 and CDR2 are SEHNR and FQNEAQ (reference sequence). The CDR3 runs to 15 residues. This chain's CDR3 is CASSTRDRTNEKLFF. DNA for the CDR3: TGTGCCAGCAGCACTCGGGACAGGACTAATGAAAAACTGTTTTTT.

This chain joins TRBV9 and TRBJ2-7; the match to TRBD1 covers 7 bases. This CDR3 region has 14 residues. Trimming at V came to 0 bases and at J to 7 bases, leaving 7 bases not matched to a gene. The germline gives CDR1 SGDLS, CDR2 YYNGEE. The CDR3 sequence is CASSVGPGTVEQYF. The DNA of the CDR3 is TGTGCCAGCAGCGTAGGCCCCGGGACAGTGGAGCAGTACTTC.

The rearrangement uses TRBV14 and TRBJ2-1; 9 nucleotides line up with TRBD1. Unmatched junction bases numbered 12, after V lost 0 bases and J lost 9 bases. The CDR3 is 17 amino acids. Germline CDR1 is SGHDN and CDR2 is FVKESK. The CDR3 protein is CASSQDTGGTGKGEQFF. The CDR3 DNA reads TGTGCCAGCAGCCAAGATACTGGCGGGACAGGGAAGGGTGAGCAGTTCTTC. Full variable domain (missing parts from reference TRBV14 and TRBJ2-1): EAGVTQFPSHSVIEKGQTVTLRCDPISGHDNLYWYRRVMGKEIKFLLHFVKESKQDESGMPNNRFLAERTGGTYSTLKVQPAELEDSGVYFCASSQDTGGTGKGEQFFGPGTRLTVL.

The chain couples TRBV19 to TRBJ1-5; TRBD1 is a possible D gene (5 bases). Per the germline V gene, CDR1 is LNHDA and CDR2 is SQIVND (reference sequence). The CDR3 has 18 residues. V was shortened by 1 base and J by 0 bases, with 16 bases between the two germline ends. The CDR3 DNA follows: TGTGCCAGTAGTATAGTTGGTGGAGGGGATTATAGCAATCAGCCCCAGCATTTT. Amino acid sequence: CASSIVGGGDYSNQPQHF.

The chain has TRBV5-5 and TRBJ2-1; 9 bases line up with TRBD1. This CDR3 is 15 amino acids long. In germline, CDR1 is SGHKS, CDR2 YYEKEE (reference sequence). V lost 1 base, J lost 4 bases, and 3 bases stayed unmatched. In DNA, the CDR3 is TGTGCCAGCAGCTTGTCTGGGACAGGGTACAATGAGCAGTTCTTC. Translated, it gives CASSLSGTGYNEQFF.

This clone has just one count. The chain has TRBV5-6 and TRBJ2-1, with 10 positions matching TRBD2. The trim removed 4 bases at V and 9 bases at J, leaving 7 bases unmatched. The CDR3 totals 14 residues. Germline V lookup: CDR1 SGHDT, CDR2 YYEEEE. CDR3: CASSLAGVKGEQFF. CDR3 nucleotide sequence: TGTGCCAGCAGCCTAGCGGGGGTCAAGGGTGAGCAGTTCTTC.

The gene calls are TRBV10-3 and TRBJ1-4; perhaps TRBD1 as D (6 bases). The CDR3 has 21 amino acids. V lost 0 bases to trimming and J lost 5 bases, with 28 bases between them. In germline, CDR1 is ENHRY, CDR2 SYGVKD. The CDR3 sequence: CAISESIRNRDPRERNEKLFF. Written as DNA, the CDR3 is TGTGCCATCAGTGAGTCAATACGAAACAGGGACCCCAGAGAAAGGAATGAAAAACTGTTTTTT.

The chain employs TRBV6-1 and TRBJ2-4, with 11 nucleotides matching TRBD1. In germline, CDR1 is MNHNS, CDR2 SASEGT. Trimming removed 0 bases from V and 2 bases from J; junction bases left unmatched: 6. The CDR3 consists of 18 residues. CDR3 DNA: TGTGCCAGCAGTGAAGCTTGGGGGACAGGGGGATCCAAAAACATTCAGTACTTC. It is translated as CASSEAWGTGGSKNIQYF.

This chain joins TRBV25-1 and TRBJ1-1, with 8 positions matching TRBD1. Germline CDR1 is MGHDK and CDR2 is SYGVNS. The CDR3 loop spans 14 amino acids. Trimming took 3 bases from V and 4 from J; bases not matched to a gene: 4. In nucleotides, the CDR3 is TGTGCCAGCAGTGACTTTACAGGGGGCACTGAAGCTTTCTTT. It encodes CASSDFTGGTEAFF. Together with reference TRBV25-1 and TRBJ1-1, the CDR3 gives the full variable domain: EADIYQTPRYLVIGTGKKITLECSQTMGHDKMYWYQQDPGMELHLIHYSYGVNSTEKGDLSSESTVSRIRTEHFPLTLESARPSHTSQYLCASSDFTGGTEAFFGQGTRLTVV.

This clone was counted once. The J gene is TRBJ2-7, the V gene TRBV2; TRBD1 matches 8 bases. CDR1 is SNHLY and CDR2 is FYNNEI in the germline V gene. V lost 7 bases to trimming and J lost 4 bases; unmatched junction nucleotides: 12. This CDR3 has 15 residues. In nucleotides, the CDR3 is TGTGCCAGCACCCCCCGGGACAGGCGGCCTTACGAGCAGTACTTC. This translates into CASTPRDRRPYEQYF.

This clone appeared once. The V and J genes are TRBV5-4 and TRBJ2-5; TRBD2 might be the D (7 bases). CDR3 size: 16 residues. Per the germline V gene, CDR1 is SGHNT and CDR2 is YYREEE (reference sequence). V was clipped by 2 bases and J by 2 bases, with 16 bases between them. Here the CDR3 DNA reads TGTGCCAGCAGCTTCTTAGCGGGTAGGGGGCAAGAGACCCAGTACTTC. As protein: CASSFLAGRGQETQYF.

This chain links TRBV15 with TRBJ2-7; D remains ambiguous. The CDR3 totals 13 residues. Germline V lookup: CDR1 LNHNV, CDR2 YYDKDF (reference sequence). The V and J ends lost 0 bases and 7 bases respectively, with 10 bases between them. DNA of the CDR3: TGTGCCACCAGCAGAGATCAGGCACGAGAGCAGTACTTC. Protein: CATSRDQAREQYF.

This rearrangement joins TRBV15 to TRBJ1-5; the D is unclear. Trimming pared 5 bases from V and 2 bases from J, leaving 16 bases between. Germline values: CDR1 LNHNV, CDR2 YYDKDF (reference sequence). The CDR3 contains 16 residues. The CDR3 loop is CATSPRKFQGNQPQHF. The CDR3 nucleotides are TGTGCCACCAGCCCGCGTAAATTCCAGGGCAATCAGCCCCAGCATTTT.

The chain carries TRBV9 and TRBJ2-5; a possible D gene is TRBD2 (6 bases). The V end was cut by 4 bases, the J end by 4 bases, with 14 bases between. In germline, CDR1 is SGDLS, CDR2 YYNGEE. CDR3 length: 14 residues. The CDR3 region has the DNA TGTGCCAGCAGCTCGGGACCGCGGGGAGAGACCCAGTACTTC. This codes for CASSSGPRGETQYF.

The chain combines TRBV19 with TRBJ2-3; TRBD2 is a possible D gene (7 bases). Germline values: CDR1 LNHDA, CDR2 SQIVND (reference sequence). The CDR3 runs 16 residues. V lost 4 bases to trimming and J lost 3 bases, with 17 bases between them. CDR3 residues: CASSTEGLGGTDTQYF. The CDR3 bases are TGTGCCAGTAGTACGGAAGGACTAGGGGGTACAGATACGCAGTATTTT. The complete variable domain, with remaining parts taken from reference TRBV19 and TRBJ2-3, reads DGGITQSPKYLFRKEGQNVTLSCEQNLNHDAMYWYRQDPGQGLRLIYYSQIVNDFQKGDIAEGYSVSREKKESFPLTVTSAQKNPTAFYLCASSTEGLGGTDTQYFGPGTRLTVL.

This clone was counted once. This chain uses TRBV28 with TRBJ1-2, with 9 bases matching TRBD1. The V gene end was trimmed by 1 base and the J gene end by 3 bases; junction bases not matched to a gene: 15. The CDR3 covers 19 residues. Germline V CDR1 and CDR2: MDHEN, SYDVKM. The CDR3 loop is CASSLYVGDRGRLDYGYTF. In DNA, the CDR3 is TGTGCCAGCAGTTTATATGTGGGTGACAGGGGGAGATTAGACTATGGCTACACCTTC.

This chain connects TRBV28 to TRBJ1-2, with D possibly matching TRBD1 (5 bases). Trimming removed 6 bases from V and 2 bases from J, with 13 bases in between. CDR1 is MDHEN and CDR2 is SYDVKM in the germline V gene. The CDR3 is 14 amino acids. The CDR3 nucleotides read TGTGCCAGCAGCGGTACGGCAGGGAACTATGGCTACACCTTC. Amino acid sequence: CASSGTAGNYGYTF.

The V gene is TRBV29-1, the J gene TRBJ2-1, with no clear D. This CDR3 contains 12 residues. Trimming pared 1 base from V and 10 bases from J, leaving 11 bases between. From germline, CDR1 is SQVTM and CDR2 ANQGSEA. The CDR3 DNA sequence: TGCAGCGTTGAAGGTTTACTTCTAGAGCAGTTCTTC. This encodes CSVEGLLLEQFF.

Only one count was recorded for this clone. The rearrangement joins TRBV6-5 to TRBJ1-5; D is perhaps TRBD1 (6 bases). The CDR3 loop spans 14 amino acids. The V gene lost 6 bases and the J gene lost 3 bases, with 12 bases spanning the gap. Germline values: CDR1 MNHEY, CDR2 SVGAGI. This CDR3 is CASSPGQLNQPQHF. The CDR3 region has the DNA TGTGCCAGCAGCCCCGGACAGCTCAATCAGCCCCAGCATTTT.

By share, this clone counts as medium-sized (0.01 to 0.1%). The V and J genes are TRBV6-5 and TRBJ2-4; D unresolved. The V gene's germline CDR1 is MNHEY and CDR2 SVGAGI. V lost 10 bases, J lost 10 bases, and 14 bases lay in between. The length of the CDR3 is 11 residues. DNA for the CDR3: TGTGCCACCACCCGCCTGAGTATTCAGTACTTC. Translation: CATTRLSIQYF.

This CDR3 is CASSYSNSGVSYEQYF. The CDR3 bases are TGTGCCAGCAGTTACTCGAACAGCGGGGTATCCTACGAGCAGTACTTC. The rearrangement joins TRBV6-6 to TRBJ2-7; 7 bases line up with TRBD2. Looked up from germline, CDR1 is MNHNY and CDR2 is SVGAGI (reference sequence). This CDR3 contains 16 residues. The ends lost 0 bases at V and 1 base at J; junction bases unmatched: 6.